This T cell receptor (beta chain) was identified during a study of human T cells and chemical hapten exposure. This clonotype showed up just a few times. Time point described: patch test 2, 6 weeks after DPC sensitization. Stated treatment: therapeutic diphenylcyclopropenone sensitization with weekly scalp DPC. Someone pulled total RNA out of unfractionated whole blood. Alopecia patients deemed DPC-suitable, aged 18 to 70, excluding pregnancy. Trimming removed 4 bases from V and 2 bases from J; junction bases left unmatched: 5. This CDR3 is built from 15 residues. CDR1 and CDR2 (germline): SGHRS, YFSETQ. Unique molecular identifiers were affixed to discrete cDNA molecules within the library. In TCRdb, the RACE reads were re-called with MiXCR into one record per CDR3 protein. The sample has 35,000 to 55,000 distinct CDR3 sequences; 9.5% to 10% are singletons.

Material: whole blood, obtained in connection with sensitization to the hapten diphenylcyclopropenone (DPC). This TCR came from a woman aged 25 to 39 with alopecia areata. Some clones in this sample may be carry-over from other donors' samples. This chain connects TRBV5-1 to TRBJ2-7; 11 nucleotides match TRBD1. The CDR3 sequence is CASSPPGQGAYEQYF. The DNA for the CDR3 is TGCGCCAGCAGCCCCCCGGGACAGGGGGCCTACGAGCAGTACTTC.